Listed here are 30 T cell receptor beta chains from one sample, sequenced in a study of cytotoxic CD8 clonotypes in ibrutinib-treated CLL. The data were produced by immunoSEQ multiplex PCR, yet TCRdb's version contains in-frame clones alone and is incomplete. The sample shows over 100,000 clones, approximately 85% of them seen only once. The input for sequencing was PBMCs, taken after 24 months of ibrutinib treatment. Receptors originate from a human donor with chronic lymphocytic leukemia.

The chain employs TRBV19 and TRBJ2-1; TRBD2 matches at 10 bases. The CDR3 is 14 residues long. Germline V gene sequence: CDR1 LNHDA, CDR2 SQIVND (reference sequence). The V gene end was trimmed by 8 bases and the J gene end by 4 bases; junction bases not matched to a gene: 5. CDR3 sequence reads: CASQREGLYNEQFF. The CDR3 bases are TGTGCCAGTCAGCGGGAGGGCCTTTACAATGAGCAGTTCTTC.

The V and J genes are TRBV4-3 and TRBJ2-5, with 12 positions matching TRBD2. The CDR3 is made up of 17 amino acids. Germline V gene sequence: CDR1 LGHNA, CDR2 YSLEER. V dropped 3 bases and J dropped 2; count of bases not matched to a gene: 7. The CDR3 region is CASSQQTSGRPQETQYF. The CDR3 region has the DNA TGCGCCAGCAGCCAGCAGACTAGCGGGAGACCTCAAGAGACCCAGTACTTC.

The CDR3 loop reads CASRTGFAGELFF. In DNA form, the CDR3 reads TGCGCCAGTAGGACAGGGTTTGCCGGGGAGCTGTTTTTT. J is TRBJ2-2 and V is TRBV5-1; 8 nucleotides match TRBD1. The V segment lost 8 bases and the J segment 6 bases; nucleotides outside the gene matches: 6. CDR1 is SGHRS and CDR2 is YFSETQ in the germline V gene. This CDR3 is 13 amino acids long.

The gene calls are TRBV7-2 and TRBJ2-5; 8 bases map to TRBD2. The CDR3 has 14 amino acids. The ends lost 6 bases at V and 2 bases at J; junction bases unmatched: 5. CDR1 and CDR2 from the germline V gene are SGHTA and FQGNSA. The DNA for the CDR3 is TGTGCCAGCAGACGCGGGACTAGGCAAGAGACCCAGTACTTC. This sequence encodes CASRRGTRQETQYF.

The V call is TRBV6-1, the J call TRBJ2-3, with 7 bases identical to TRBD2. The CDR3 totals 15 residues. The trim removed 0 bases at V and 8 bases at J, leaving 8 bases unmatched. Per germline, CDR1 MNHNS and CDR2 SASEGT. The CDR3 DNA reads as TGTGCCAGCAGTGAAGCACTAGGGACGGGGGGTACGCAGTATTTT. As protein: CASSEALGTGGTQYF.

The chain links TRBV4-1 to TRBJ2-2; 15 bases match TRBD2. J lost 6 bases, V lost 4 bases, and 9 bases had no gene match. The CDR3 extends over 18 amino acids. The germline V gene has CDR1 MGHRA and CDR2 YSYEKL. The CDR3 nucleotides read TGCGCCAGCAGCCTGGGACTAGCGGGAGGACGTAGCTCCGGGGAGCTGTTTTTT. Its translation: CASSLGLAGGRSSGELFF.

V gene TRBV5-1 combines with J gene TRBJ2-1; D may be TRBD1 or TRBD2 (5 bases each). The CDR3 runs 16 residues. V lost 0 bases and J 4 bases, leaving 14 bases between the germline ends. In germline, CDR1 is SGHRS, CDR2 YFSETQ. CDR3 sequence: CASSLGGTGPYNEQFF. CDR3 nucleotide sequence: TGCGCCAGCAGCTTGGGTGGGACGGGACCGTACAATGAGCAGTTCTTC.

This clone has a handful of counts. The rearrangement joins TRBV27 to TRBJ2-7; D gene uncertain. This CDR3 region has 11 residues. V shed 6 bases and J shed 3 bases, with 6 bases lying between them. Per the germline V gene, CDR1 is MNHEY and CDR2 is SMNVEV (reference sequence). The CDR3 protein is CASRQHYEQYF. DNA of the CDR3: TGTGCCAGCAGGCAACACTACGAGCAGTACTTC.

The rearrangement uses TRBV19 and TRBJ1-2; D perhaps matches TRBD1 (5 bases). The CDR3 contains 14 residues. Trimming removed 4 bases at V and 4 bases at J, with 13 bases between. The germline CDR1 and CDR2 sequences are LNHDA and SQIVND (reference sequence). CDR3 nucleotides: TGTGCCAGTAGTACAACAGGAATCGCCTATGGCTACACCTTC. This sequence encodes CASSTTGIAYGYTF. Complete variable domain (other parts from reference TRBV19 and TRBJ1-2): DGGITQSPKYLFRKEGQNVTLSCEQNLNHDAMYWYRQDPGQGLRLIYYSQIVNDFQKGDIAEGYSVSREKKESFPLTVTSAQKNPTAFYLCASSTTGIAYGYTFGSGTRLTVV.

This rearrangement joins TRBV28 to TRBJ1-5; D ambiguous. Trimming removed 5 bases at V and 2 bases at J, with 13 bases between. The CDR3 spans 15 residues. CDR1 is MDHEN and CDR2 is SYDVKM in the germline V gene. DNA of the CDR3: TGTGCCAGCAGTGTGGCTGCCTCGGGCAATCAGCCCCAGCATTTT. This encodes CASSVAASGNQPQHF.

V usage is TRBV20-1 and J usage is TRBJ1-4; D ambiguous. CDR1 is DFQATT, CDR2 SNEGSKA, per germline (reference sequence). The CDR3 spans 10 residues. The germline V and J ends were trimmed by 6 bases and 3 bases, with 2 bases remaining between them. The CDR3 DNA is TGCAGTGCCTCTAATGAAAAACTGTTTTTT. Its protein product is CSASNEKLFF.

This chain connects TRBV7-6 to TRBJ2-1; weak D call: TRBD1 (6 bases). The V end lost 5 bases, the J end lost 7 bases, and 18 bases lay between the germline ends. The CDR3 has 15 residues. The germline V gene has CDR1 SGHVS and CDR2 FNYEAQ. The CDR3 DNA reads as TGTGCCAGCAGCCAGGTTCAGGGGCGCCGGAATGAGCAGTTCTTC. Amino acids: CASSQVQGRRNEQFF. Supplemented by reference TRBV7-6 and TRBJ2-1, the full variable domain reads GAGVSQSPRYKVTKRGQDVALRCDPISGHVSLYWYRQALGQGPEFLTYFNYEAQQDKSGLPNDRFSAERPEGSISTLTIQRTEQRDSAMYRCASSQVQGRRNEQFFGPGTRLTVL.

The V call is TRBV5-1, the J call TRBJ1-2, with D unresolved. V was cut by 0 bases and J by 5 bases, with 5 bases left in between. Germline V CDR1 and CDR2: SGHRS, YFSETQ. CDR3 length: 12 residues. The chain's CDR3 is CASSLDPYGYTF. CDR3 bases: TGCGCCAGCAGCTTGGACCCGTATGGCTACACCTTC.

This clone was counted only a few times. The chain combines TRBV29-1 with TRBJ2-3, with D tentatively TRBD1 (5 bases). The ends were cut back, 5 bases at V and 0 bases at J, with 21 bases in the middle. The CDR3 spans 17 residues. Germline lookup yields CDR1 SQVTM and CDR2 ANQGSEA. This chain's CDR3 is CSVLPYQGPSSTDTQYF. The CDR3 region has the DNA TGCAGCGTTTTACCTTACCAGGGCCCCTCGAGCACAGATACGCAGTATTTT.

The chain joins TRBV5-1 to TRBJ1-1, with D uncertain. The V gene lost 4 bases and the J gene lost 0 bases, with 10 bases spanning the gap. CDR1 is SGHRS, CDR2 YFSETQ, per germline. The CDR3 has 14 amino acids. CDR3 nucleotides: TGCGCCAGCAGCAGCCCCGGGCTGAACACTGAAGCTTTCTTT. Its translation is CASSSPGLNTEAFF.

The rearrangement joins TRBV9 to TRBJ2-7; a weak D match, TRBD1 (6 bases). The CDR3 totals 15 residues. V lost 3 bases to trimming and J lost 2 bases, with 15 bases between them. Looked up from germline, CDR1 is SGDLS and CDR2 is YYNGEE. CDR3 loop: CASSAETGPTYEQYF. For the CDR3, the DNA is TGTGCCAGCAGCGCCGAGACAGGTCCTACCTACGAGCAGTACTTC.

The CDR3 sequence: CASSLLSGKPSDQPQHF. The CDR3 DNA reads TGTGCCAGCAGCTTGCTGTCAGGAAAACCAAGCGATCAGCCCCAGCATTTT. The chain carries TRBV5-8 and TRBJ1-5; D unclear. Germline V gene lookup returns CDR1 SGHTS and CDR2 YDEGEE. The CDR3 contains 17 residues. V lost 1 base and J lost 5, with 19 bases in between.

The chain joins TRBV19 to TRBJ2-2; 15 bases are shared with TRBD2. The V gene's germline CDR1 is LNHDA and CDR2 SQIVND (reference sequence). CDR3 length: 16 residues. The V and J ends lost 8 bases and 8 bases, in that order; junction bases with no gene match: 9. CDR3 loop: CASGRTSGRASGELFF. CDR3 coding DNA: TGTGCCAGTGGCCGGACTAGCGGGAGGGCGTCTGGGGAGCTGTTTTTT.

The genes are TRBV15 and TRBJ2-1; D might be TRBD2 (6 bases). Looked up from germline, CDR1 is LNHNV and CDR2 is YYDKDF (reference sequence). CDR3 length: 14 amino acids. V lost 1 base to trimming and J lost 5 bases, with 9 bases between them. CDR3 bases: TGTGCCACCAGCAGAGTAGGACTAAACAATGAGCAGTTCTTC. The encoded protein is CATSRVGLNNEQFF.

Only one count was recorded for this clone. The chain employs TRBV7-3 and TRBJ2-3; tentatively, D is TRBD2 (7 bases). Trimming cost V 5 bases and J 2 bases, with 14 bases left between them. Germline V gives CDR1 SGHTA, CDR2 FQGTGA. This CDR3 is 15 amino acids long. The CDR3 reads CASSPRGAFTDTQYF. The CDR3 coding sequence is TGTGCCAGCAGCCCCCGGGGGGCCTTCACAGATACGCAGTATTTT.

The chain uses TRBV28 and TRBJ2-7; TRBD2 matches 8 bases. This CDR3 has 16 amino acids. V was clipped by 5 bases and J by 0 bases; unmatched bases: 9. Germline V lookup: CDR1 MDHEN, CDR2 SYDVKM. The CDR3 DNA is TGTGCCAGCAGTGAAGGGATACTAGCGGCCTCCTACGAGCAGTACTTC. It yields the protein CASSEGILAASYEQYF.

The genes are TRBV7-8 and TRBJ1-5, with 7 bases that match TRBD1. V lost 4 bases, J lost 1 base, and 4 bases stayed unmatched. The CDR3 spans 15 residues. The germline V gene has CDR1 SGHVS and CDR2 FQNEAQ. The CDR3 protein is CASSYRQGSNQPQHF. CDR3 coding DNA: TGTGCCAGCAGCTATAGACAGGGCAGCAATCAGCCCCAGCATTTT.

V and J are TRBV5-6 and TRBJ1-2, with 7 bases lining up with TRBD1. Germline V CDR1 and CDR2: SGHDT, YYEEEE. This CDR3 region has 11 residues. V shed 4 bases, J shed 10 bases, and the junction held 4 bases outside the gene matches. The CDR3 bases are TGTGCCAGCAGCCGGGACAGACTCTACACCTTC. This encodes CASSRDRLYTF.

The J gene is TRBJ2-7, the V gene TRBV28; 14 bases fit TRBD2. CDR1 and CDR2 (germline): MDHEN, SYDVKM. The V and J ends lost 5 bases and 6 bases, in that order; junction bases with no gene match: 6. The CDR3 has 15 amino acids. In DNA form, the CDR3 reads TGTGCCAGCAGTGGAGGGACTAGCGGGGGAGCCGAGCAGTACTTC. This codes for CASSGGTSGGAEQYF.

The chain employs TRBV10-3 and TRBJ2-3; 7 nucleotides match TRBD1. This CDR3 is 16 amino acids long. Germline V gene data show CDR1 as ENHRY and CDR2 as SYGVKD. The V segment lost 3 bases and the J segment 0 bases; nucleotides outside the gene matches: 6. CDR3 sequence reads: CAISEWTGWSTDTQYF. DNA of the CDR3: TGTGCCATCAGTGAATGGACAGGTTGGAGCACAGATACGCAGTATTTT.

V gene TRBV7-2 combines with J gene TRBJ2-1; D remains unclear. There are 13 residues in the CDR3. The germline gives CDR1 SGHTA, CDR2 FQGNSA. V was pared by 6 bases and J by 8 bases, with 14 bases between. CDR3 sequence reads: CASSITLGYEQFF. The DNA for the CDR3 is TGTGCCAGCAGTATCACCTTAGGGTATGAGCAGTTCTTC.

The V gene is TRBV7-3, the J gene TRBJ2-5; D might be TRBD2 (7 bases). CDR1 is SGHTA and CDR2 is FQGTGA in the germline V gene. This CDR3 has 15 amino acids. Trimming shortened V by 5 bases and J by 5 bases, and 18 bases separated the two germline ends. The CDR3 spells CASSPRGRAGETQYF. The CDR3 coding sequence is TGTGCCAGCAGCCCAAGGGGGAGGGCGGGGGAGACCCAGTACTTC.

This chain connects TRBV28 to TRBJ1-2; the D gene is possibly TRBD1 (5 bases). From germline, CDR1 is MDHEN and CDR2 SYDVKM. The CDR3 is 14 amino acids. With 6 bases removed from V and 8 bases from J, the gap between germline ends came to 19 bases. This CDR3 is CASRNPGQRGGYTF. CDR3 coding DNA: TGTGCCAGCAGGAACCCGGGGCAGCGGGGGGGCTACACCTTC.

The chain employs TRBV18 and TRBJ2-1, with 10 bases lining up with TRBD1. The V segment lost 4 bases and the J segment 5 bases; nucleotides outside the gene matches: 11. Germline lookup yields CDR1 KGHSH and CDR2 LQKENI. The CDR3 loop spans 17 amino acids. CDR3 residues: CASSRILGTGDNNEQFF. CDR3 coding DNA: TGTGCCAGCTCACGTATTCTCGGGACAGGGGATAACAATGAGCAGTTCTTC.

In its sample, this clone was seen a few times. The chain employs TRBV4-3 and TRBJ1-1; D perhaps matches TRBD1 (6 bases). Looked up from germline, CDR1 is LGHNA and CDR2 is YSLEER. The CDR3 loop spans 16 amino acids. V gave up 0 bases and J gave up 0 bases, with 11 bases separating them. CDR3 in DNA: TGCGCCAGCAGCCAAGATTTTTCAGGGGTGAACACTGAAGCTTTCTTT. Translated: CASSQDFSGVNTEAFF.